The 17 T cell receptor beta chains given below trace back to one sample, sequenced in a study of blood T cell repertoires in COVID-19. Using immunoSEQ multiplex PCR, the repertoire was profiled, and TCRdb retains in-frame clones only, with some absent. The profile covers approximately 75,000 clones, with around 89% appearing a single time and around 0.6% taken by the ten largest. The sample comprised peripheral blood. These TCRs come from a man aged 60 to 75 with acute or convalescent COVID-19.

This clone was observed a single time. The CDR3 region is CATRSGGTDTQYF. CDR3 sequence (DNA): TGTGCCACCCGCTCCGGGGGCACAGATACGCAGTATTTT. V and J are TRBV24-1 and TRBJ2-3; D may be TRBD2 (5 bases). Germline V gives CDR1 KGHDR, CDR2 SFDVKD. The V end was cut by 9 bases, the J end by 1 base, with 10 bases between. The CDR3 totals 13 residues.

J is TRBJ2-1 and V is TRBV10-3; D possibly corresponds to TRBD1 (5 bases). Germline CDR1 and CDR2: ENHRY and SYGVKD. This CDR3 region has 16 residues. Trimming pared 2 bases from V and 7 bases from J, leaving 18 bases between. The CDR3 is CAISEQDRRLDNEQFF. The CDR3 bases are TGTGCCATCAGTGAGCAAGACAGAAGGTTGGATAATGAGCAGTTCTTC.

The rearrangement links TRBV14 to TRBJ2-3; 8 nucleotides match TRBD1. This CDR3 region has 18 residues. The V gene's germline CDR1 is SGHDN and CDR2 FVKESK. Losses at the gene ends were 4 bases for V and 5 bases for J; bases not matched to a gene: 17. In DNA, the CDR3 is TGTGCCAGCAGCCTCCACCCGTCGCAGGGGGCCTTGAAAGATACGCAGTATTTT. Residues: CASSLHPSQGALKDTQYF.

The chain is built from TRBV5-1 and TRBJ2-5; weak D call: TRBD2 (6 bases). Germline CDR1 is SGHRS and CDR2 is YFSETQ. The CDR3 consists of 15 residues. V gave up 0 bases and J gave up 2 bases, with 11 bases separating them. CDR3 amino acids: CASSLGGGGQETQYF. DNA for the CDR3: TGCGCCAGCAGCTTGGGTGGGGGAGGTCAAGAGACCCAGTACTTC.

The CDR3 region is CSASSGFSTDTQYF. CDR3 in DNA: TGCAGTGCTAGTTCCGGGTTCAGCACAGATACGCAGTATTTT. The chain combines TRBV20-1 with TRBJ2-3; D uncertain. The CDR3 runs to 14 residues. The V and J ends lost 3 bases and 0 bases respectively, with 10 bases between them. Germline assignment: CDR1 DFQATT and CDR2 SNEGSKA (reference sequence).

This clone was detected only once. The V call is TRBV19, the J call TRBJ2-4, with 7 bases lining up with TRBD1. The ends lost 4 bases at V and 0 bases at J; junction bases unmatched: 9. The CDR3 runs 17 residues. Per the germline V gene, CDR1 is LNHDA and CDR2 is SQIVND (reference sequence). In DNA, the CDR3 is TGTGCCAGTAGTAATCGACAGGGCCCTGTAGCCAAAAACATTCAGTACTTC. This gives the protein CASSNRQGPVAKNIQYF.

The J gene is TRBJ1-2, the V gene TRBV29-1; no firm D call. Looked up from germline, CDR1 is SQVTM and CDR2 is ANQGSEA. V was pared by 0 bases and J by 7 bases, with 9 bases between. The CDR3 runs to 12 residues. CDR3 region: CSVEDLDRGYTF. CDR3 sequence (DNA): TGCAGCGTTGAAGATTTAGATCGTGGCTACACCTTC.

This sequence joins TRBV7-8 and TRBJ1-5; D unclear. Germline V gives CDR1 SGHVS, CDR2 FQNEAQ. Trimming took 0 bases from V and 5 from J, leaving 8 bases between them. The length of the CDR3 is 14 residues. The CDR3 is CASSLAADYQPQHF. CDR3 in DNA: TGTGCCAGCAGCTTAGCGGCGGACTATCAGCCCCAGCATTTT.

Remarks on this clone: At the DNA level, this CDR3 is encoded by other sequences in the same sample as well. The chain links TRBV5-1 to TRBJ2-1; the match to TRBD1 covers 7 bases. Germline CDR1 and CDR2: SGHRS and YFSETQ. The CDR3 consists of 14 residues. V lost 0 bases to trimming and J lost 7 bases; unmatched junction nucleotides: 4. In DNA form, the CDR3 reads TGCGCCAGCAGCTTGGGACAGGGACATAATGAGCAGTTCTTC. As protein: CASSLGQGHNEQFF.

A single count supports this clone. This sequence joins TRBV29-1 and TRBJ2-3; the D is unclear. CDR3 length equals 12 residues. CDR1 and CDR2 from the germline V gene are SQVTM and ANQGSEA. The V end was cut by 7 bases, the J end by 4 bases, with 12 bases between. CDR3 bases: TGCAGCGCTGCAGAATCTTCAGATACGCAGTATTTT. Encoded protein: CSAAESSDTQYF.

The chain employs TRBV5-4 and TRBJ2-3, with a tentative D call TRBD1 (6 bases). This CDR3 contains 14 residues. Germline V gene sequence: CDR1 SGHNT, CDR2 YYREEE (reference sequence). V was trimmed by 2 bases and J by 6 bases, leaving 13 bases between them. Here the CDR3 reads CASSFERGIDTQYF. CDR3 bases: TGTGCCAGCAGCTTCGAGAGGGGGATCGATACGCAGTATTTT. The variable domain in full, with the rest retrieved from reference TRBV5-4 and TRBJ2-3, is ETGVTQSPTHLIKTRGQQVTLRCSSQSGHNTVSWYQQALGQGPQFIFQYYREEENGRGNFPPRFSGLQFPNYSSELNVNALELDDSALYLCASSFERGIDTQYFGPGTRLTVL.

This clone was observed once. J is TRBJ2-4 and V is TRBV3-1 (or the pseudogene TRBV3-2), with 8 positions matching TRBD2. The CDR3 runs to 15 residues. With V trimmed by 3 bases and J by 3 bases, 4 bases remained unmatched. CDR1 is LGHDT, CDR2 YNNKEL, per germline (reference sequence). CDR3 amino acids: CASSHSGVVKNIQYF. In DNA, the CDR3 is TGTGCCAGCAGCCATAGCGGGGTTGTCAAAAACATTCAGTACTTC.

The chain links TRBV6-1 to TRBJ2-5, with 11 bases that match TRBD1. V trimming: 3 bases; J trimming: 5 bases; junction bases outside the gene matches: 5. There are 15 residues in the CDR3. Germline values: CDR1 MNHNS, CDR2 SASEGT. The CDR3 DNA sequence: TGTGCCAGCAGTGAGGTTGGGACAGGGGGGGAGACCCAGTACTTC. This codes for CASSEVGTGGETQYF.

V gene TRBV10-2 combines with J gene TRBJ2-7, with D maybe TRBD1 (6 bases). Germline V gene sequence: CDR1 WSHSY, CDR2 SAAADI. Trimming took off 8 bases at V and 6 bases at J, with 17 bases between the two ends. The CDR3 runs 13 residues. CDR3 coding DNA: TGCGCCAGCCAATCAAACAGGGCGGGCGAGCAGTACTTC. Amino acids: CASQSNRAGEQYF.

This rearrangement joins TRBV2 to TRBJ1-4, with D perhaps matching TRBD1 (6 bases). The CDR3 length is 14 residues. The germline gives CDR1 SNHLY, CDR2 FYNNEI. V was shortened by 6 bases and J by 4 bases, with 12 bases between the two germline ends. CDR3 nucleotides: TGTGCCAGCAGACCCGACAGGAATAATGAAAAACTGTTTTTT. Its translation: CASRPDRNNEKLFF.

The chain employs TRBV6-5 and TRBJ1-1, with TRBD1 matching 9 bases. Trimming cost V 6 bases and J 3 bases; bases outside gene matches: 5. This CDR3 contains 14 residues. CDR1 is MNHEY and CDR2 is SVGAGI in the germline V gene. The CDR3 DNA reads TGTGCCAGCAGGGGACAGGGTCTTTACACTGAAGCTTTCTTT. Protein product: CASRGQGLYTEAFF.

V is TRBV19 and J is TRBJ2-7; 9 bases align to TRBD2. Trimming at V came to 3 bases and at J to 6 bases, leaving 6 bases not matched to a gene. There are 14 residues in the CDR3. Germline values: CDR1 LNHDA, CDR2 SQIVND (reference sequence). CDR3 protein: CASSMSGGLGEQYF. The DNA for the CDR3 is TGTGCCAGTAGTATGAGCGGGGGGTTGGGCGAGCAGTACTTC. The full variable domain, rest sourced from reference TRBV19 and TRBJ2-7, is DGGITQSPKYLFRKEGQNVTLSCEQNLNHDAMYWYRQDPGQGLRLIYYSQIVNDFQKGDIAEGYSVSREKKESFPLTVTSAQKNPTAFYLCASSMSGGLGEQYFGPGTRLTVT.